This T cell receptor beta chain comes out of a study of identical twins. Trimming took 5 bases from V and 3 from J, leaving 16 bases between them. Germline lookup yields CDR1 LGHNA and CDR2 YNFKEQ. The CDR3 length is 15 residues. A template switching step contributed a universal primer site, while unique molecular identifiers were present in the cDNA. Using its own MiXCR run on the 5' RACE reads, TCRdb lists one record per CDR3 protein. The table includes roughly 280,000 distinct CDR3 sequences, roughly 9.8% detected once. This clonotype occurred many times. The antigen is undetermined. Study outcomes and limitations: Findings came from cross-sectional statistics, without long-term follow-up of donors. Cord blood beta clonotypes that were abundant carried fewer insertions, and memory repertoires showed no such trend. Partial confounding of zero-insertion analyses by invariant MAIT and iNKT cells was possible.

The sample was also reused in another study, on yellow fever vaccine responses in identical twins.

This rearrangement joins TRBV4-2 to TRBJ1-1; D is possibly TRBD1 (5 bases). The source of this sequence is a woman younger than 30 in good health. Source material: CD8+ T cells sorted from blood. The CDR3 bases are TGTGCCAGCAGCGAAACCGGGGGATTGGACACTGAAGCTTTCTTT. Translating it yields CASSETGGLDTEAFF.